This TCR beta chain is drawn from a study of identical twins. This clonotype occurred many times. TCRdb re-derived calls from the 5' RACE reads in MiXCR, one entry per CDR3 protein. Of fewer than 650,000 distinct CDR3 sequences in the sample, around 7.4% are singletons; the top ten hold 1.6%. Germline assignment: CDR1 MDHEN and CDR2 SYDVKM. The CDR3 consists of 15 residues. The V gene end was trimmed by 6 bases and the J gene end by 7 bases; junction bases not matched to a gene: 9. These data also featured in a second study, about yellow fever vaccine responses in identical twins.

Material for sequencing was PBMCs. The clonotype comes from a young woman in good health. The chain carries TRBV28 and TRBJ2-1, with 10 bases identical to TRBD2. CDR3 nucleotide sequence: TGTGCCAGCAGCCTTCCTAGCGGGAGATGGAATGAGCAGTTCTTC. It codes for CASSLPSGRWNEQFF.